This T cell receptor (beta chain) came from a study of graft-versus-host responses after intestinal transplantation. Background on the study: Anti-thymocyte globulin induction, then tacrolimus and steroids for about three years, went to all recipients. Study-wide findings and caveats: Allograft clonal ratios (graft-versus-host to host-versus-graft) were high in patients who had graft-donor T cell macrochimerism. Marrow from the recipient contained GvH clones, some of which had appeared first in ileum or blood. Circulating GvH clones peaking coincided with falling HvG clones soon after transplant.

The protocol was immunoSEQ multiplex PCR, while the TCRdb copy is restricted to in-frame clones and leaves out a portion. The sample lists some 87,000 clones, approximately 92% seen once, with about 1.1% in the top ten. This clone was counted a single time. The antigen remains unidentified. V was clipped by 2 bases and J by 7 bases, with 15 bases between them. Germline V CDR1 and CDR2: SGHAT, FQNNGV. The CDR3 extends over 15 amino acids. The sequencing used unstimulated CD8+ T cells sorted from spleen or lymph node cells, collected before transplant. The sequence came from a human donor who was the organ donor for an intestinal transplant. The V gene is TRBV11-2, the J gene TRBJ2-1, with TRBD2 as a possible D gene (6 bases). The DNA for the CDR3 is TGTGCCAGCAGCTTAACCCGGGAGCCTGTAAATGAGCAGTTCTTC. Its protein product is CASSLTREPVNEQFF.